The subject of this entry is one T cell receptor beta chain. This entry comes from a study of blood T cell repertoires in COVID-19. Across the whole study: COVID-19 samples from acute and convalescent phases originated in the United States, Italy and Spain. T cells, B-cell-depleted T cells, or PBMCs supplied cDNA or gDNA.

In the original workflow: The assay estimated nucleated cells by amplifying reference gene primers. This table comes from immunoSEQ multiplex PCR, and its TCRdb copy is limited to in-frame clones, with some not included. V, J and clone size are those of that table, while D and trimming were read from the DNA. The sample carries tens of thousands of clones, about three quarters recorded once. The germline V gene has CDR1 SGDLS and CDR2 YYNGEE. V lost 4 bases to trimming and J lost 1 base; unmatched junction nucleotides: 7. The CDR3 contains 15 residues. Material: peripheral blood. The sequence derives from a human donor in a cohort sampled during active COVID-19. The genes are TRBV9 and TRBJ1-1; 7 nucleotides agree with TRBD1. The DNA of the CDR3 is TGTGCCAGCAGCTTTACCGGGACAGAGAACACTGAAGCTTTCTTT. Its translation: CASSFTGTENTEAFF.